Included here is one TCR beta chain sequence, with context. The antigen it recognizes is unknown. No base-level quality is on record; no much larger clone is a single base apart. These data originate in a study of T cell responses to AZD1222 COVID-19 vaccine (dated by TCRdb to the early 2020s). With regard to the full study: AZD1222 recipients given second doses at about 4 weeks or at about 12 weeks were pooled, since spike-specific TCR depth and breadth were not found to differ between the two schedules. Enrollment into the trials was organized by age into subgroups of 18-55, 56-69 and 70-plus years, and those subgroups contained roughly 160, 29 and 62 TCR-sequenced participants, respectively. TCR sequencing covered 230 to 250 trial participants: 200 to 220 given two doses of AZD1222 and approximately 26 given two doses of MenACWY control vaccine. Points the paper makes about the study in general: Nearly half of unique spike-specific TCRs reportedly recognized epitopes outside regions mutated in the B.1.351 and B.1.1.7 variants. The 56-69-year group was small, and its depth increase did not reach significance, likely because of low power. Because no samples from the day 14 peak response were available, repertoires could be characterized only after the peak T cell response. Conclusions about previously exposed vaccinees are limited because only five to seven AZD1222 recipients were SARS-CoV-2 seropositive at baseline. The whole spike protein was spanned by vaccine-associated CD4 TCRs, and dominant responses were seen in regions 160-218 and 743-854. Participants were mostly white British and included more females than males, and it was suggested by the authors that clonal diversity may have been underestimated. A significant rise in spike-specific TCR breadth and depth was observed after two AZD1222 doses relative to day 0 and relative to MenACWY recipients.

The CDR3 regions of human TCRbeta chains were analyzed by immunosequencing. From the authors' description of their analysis: TCRs in the repertoires were matched against a reference library of SARS-CoV-2-specific TCRs that had been generated with the MIRA antigen-specificity platform. Breadth meant the fraction of unique TCRs that were SARS-CoV-2-associated, whereas depth meant the fraction of total T cells that were SARS-CoV-2-associated. Using the MIRA data, each spike-specific TCR was mapped to the spike region that the TCR reacts to and placed in a CD4 or CD8 class. Log10-transformed breadth and depth values were compared by one-way ANOVA with Sidak's multiple comparisons tests. In TCRdb, the immuneACCESS table is reduced to in-frame sequences with V and J assigned. These tables do not hold every clone; where another copy was compared, an unresolved V gene accounts for under half, and the others remain unexplained. V and J calls plus clone size are reproduced from that table; the DNA served to infer D and trimming. The sample contains approximately 110,000 clones, about 80% of them found a single time. Together, the top ten hold roughly 10% of the sample.

The CDR3 numbers 15 residues from cysteine through phenylalanine. The CDR3 DNA has 45 bases and is translated from base 1. The germline ends are 8 bases apart after V is trimmed by 2 bases and J by 1 base. The germline V gene (reference sequence) provides CDR1 SEHNR and CDR2 FQNEAQ. Explained via the paper, the time point label denotes: baseline before first vaccination. Samples from vaccinated people were obtained from the UK trials COV001 and COV002, which included a single-blind randomized controlled phase 2/3 trial of AZD1222 (ChAdOx1 nCoV-19) in healthy adults. For TCRbeta chain sequencing, PBMC samples from trial participants were taken at day 0 and at day 28 after the second dose.

Sequences were derived from peripheral blood, sampled on day 0 of AZD1222 vaccination. Recombination joined TRBV7-9 with TRBJ2-2, with TRBD1 tentatively as D gene (5 bases match). This TCR came from an adult in good health. The DNA is as follows: TGTGCCAGCAGCTTAAGACAGAAGAACACCGGGGAGCTGTTTTTT. Translated, this gives CASSLRQKNTGELFF.